This T cell receptor beta chain is from a study of early T cells in non-severe SARS-CoV-2 infection. The germline V gene has CDR1 MDHEN and CDR2 SYDVKM. Germline trimming cut 3 bases from V and 4 bases from J; bases unmatched to any gene: 12. The CDR3 is made up of 17 amino acids. TCRdb re-called the 5' RACE reads with MiXCR, one entry per CDR3 protein. The table records 75,000 to 100,000 distinct CDR3 sequences, just under 15% of them present only once. J is TRBJ2-3 and V is TRBV28, with TRBD2 identical over 8 bases. This receptor was identified in an adult who was a healthcare worker with PCR-confirmed SARS-CoV-2 infection or an uninfected control (not recorded which). Sequenced sample: whole blood. The CDR3 region has the DNA TGTGCCAGCAGTTTTGTTGTAAGCGGGAGAATCCCAGATACGCAGTATTTT. Its protein product is CASSFVVSGRIPDTQYF.